What follows are 25 T cell receptor beta chains derived from one specimen sequenced in a study of OX40 agonist ivuxolimab in advanced cancers. The data were produced by immunoSEQ multiplex PCR, yet TCRdb's version contains in-frame clones alone and is incomplete. The sample includes about 47,000 clones, 86% of them seen just once. Source: CD4+ or CD8+ T cells sorted from blood, taken in a trial of the OX40 agonist ivuxolimab. The receptors originated from an adult with an advanced solid tumor such as melanoma, head and neck, liver or kidney cancer.

The V call is TRBV6-5, the J call TRBJ2-7; D perhaps matches TRBD1 (6 bases). This CDR3 region has 13 residues. V was shortened by 5 bases and J by 3 bases, with 11 bases between the two germline ends. Germline loops: CDR1 MNHEY, CDR2 SVGAGI. The CDR3 protein is CASSTGTHYEQYF. The CDR3 nucleotides read TGTGCCAGCAGTACCGGGACACACTACGAGCAGTACTTC.

The rearrangement joins TRBV10-3 to TRBJ2-1; TRBD2 aligns across 8 bases. Trimming at V came to 4 bases and at J to 7 bases, leaving 6 bases not matched to a gene. The CDR3 covers 14 residues. Germline V gene sequence: CDR1 ENHRY, CDR2 SYGVKD. CDR3 coding DNA: TGTGCCATCAGTGGTACGGGGGGGACGAATGAGCAGTTCTTC. It encodes CAISGTGGTNEQFF.

This clone was counted once. This sequence joins TRBV29-1 and TRBJ2-2; D is ambiguous. Trimming shortened V by 6 bases and J by 5 bases, and 13 bases separated the two germline ends. This CDR3 has 13 residues. Germline V gives CDR1 SQVTM, CDR2 ANQGSEA. The CDR3 nucleotides read TGCAGCGTGACAAGGAAGTGGACCGGGGAGCTGTTTTTT. Protein sequence: CSVTRKWTGELFF.

The chain employs TRBV19 and TRBJ1-5; D is ambiguous. The V end was cut by 4 bases, the J end by 4 bases, with 5 bases between. CDR3 size: 12 residues. Germline values: CDR1 LNHDA, CDR2 SQIVND (reference sequence). The CDR3 bases are TGTGCCAGTAGTAATATTAATCAGCCCCAGCATTTT. It yields the protein CASSNINQPQHF.

This clone was seen a handful of times. The J gene is TRBJ2-7, the V gene TRBV5-4, with 13 bases aligning to TRBD2. J gave up 3 bases and V 4 bases, and 4 bases lay outside the gene matches. The CDR3 length is 15 residues. CDR1 and CDR2 from the germline V gene are SGHNT and YYREEE (reference sequence). The CDR3 DNA sequence: TGTGCCAGCAGCCCTGGGACTAGCGGGGTCTACGAGCAGTACTTC. Translating gives CASSPGTSGVYEQYF. The complete variable domain, with remaining parts taken from reference TRBV5-4 and TRBJ2-7, reads ETGVTQSPTHLIKTRGQQVTLRCSSQSGHNTVSWYQQALGQGPQFIFQYYREEENGRGNFPPRFSGLQFPNYSSELNVNALELDDSALYLCASSPGTSGVYEQYFGPGTRLTVT.

This clone was detected only a few times. Here the CDR3 reads CASGLAGGREQYF. The CDR3 DNA sequence: TGTGCCAGCGGATTAGCGGGAGGGCGGGAGCAGTACTTC. The rearrangement joins TRBV6-5 to TRBJ2-7; 11 positions agree with TRBD2. The CDR3 sequence is 13 residues long. CDR1 MNHEY and CDR2 SVGAGI come from the germline V gene. The J segment lost 7 bases and the V segment lost 8 bases, leaving 7 bases of the junction unmatched.

The chain recombines TRBV7-4 with TRBJ2-1, with D perhaps matching TRBD1 (7 bases). The CDR3 has 15 residues. The V and J ends lost 5 bases and 6 bases respectively, with 17 bases between them. From germline, CDR1 is SGHVT and CDR2 SQSDAQ. CDR3 nucleotide sequence: TGTGCCAGCAGCGCCGTCCAGGGGGGTCTCAATGAGCAGTTCTTC. Its translation is CASSAVQGGLNEQFF.

The CDR3 coding sequence is TGTGCCAGCAGCCCAAGGGGACTAGCAGACAATGAGCAGTTCTTC. Its translation: CASSPRGLADNEQFF. The V call is TRBV7-9, the J call TRBJ2-1, with 9 bases aligning to TRBD2. Trimming took 5 bases from V and 5 from J; bases not matched to a gene: 7. Germline V gives CDR1 SEHNR, CDR2 FQNEAQ (reference sequence). The length of the CDR3 is 15 residues. Combining the CDR3 with reference TRBV7-9 and TRBJ2-1 gives the whole variable domain DTGVSQNPRHKITKRGQNVTFRCDPISEHNRLYWYRQTLGQGPEFLTYFQNEAQLEKSRLLSDRFSAERPKGSFSTLEIQRTEQGDSAMYLCASSPRGLADNEQFFGPGTRLTVL.

The rearrangement joins TRBV11-2 to TRBJ2-7; D might be TRBD2 (6 bases). Trimming cost V 10 bases and J 3 bases, with 19 bases left between them. Germline V gives CDR1 SGHAT, CDR2 FQNNGV. The CDR3 consists of 14 residues. The CDR3 DNA reads as TGTGCCAACTCGAAAGGGGCGGGATTCTACGAGCAGTACTTC. It is translated as CANSKGAGFYEQYF.

J is TRBJ2-7 and V is TRBV9, with 9 bases matching TRBD1. The CDR3 spans 15 residues. Looked up from germline, CDR1 is SGDLS and CDR2 is YYNGEE. V trimming: 5 bases; J trimming: 1 base; junction bases outside the gene matches: 7. In nucleotides, the CDR3 is TGTGCCAGCAGTCGGACAGGGGATGGGTCCTACGAGCAGTACTTC. Protein: CASSRTGDGSYEQYF.

The chain has TRBV10-3 and TRBJ2-5; either TRBD1 or TRBD2 may supply D (5 bases each). CDR3 length: 17 amino acids. V lost 2 bases and J lost 2, with 18 bases in between. Germline V gene data show CDR1 as ENHRY and CDR2 as SYGVKD. The CDR3 nucleotides are TGTGCCATCAGTGAGGGGGCGACACTCTGGGGGCAAGAGACCCAGTACTTC. It encodes CAISEGATLWGQETQYF.

The J gene is TRBJ2-7, the V gene TRBV5-4; 7 positions match TRBD1. The CDR3 length is 14 residues. From germline, CDR1 is SGHNT and CDR2 YYREEE (reference sequence). V lost 4 bases to trimming and J lost 2 bases; unmatched junction nucleotides: 6. The CDR3: CASSPSTGAYEQYF. The CDR3 nucleotides are TGTGCCAGCAGCCCTTCAACAGGGGCCTACGAGCAGTACTTC.

This chain links TRBV7-3 with TRBJ2-4; 8 bases match TRBD2. The CDR3 loop spans 16 amino acids. The germline gives CDR1 SGHTA, CDR2 FQGTGA. Unmatched junction bases numbered 3, after V lost 2 bases and J lost 0 bases. CDR3 amino acids: CASSLLGRGAKNIQYF. The CDR3 nucleotides are TGTGCCAGCAGCTTACTCGGGAGGGGAGCCAAAAACATTCAGTACTTC.

The genes are TRBV5-8 and TRBJ2-5, with a possible D match to TRBD2 (7 bases). The J call may be wrong; the DNA end is better matched by TRBJ2-7. The CDR3 is made up of 17 amino acids. Germline CDR1 and CDR2: SGHTS and YDEGEE. The CDR3 DNA follows: TGTGCCAGCAGCCAAAACCCTGGGGGCGGGGGATTCTACGAGCAGTACTTC. Translated, it gives CASSQNPGGGGFYEQYF.

The chain is built from TRBV5-4 and TRBJ2-7; no clear D. CDR3 size: 13 residues. Trimming removed 4 bases from V and 0 bases from J, with 8 bases in between. CDR1 and CDR2 from the germline V gene are SGHNT and YYREEE (reference sequence). DNA for the CDR3: TGTGCCAGCAGCCTCAGGTTCTCCTACGAGCAGTACTTC. Encoded protein: CASSLRFSYEQYF.

This rearrangement joins TRBV6-5 to TRBJ1-2; TRBD1 might be the D (5 bases). The CDR3 has 11 amino acids. CDR1 is MNHEY and CDR2 is SVGAGI in the germline V gene. V lost 11 bases, J lost 4 bases, and 11 bases lay in between. CDR3 coding DNA: TGTGCCGTGGGGGGTACCTATGGCTACACCTTC. Its translation is CAVGGTYGYTF.

The V call is TRBV19, the J call TRBJ1-4, with 7 bases fitting TRBD1. CDR1 LNHDA and CDR2 SQIVND come from the germline V gene (reference sequence). This CDR3 comprises 15 residues. The junction had 7 bases not matched to a gene; V was cut back by 9 bases and J by 0 bases. CDR3: CASRPGQSTNEKLFF. CDR3 DNA: TGTGCCAGCAGACCGGGACAGTCAACTAATGAAAAACTGTTTTTT.

The CDR3 region is CASSLGQFQPQHF. Here the CDR3 DNA reads TGCGCCAGCAGCTTGGGGCAGTTTCAGCCCCAGCATTTT. The V call is TRBV5-1, the J call TRBJ1-5; D is ambiguous. Trimming left V 0 bases short and J 6 bases short, with 7 bases between. The CDR3 length is 13 residues. Germline values: CDR1 SGHRS, CDR2 YFSETQ.

In its sample, this clone was seen once. The chain uses TRBV7-9 and TRBJ1-2; 7 nucleotides align to TRBD1. This CDR3 spans 13 amino acids. CDR1 is SEHNR, CDR2 FQNEAQ, per germline (reference sequence). V lost 1 base, J lost 7 bases, and 3 bases stayed unmatched. CDR3: CASSLEGGFGYTF. In DNA form, the CDR3 reads TGTGCCAGCAGCTTAGAAGGGGGCTTTGGCTACACCTTC.

The V and J genes are TRBV6-4 and TRBJ1-1; the match to TRBD1 covers 8 bases. CDR3 length equals 15 residues. Germline lookup yields CDR1 MRHNA and CDR2 SNTAGT. V lost 3 bases and J lost 0; bases outside the gene matches: 3. The CDR3 loop is CASSESGGLNTEAFF. Written as DNA, the CDR3 is TGTGCCAGCAGTGAATCAGGGGGCTTGAACACTGAAGCTTTCTTT.

This clone appeared a single time. At one of its ends the junction is not consistent with the germline gene, which may arise from a read error. This chain joins TRBV5-1 and TRBJ1-5, with TRBD1 identical over 8 bases. There are 15 residues in the CDR3. Germline V CDR1 and CDR2: SGHRS, YFSETQ. Here the CDR3 DNA reads TGTGCCAGCAGCCAGGGGGCAAGGGGCAATCAGCCCCAGCATTTT. This translates into CASSQGARGNQPQHF. The whole variable domain, filled in from reference TRBV5-1 and TRBJ1-5, reads KAGVTQTPRYLIKTRGQQVTLSCSPISGHRSVSWYQQTPGQGLQFLFEYFSETQRNKGNFPGRFSGRQFSNSRSEMNVSTLELGDSALYLCASSQGARGNQPQHFGDGTRLSIL.

This clone came up a few times. This rearrangement joins TRBV30 to TRBJ2-6, with D unclear. Trimming left V 7 bases short and J 0 bases short, with 10 bases between. The length of the CDR3 is 14 residues. Germline V CDR1 and CDR2: GTSNPN, SVGIG (reference sequence). In nucleotides, the CDR3 is TGTGCCTCAGGATCAGGCTCTGGGGCCAACGTCCTGACTTTC. Translation: CASGSGSGANVLTF.

J is TRBJ2-1 and V is TRBV7-2; no clear D gene. Trimming took off 4 bases at V and 4 bases at J, with 8 bases between the two ends. This CDR3 is built from 13 residues. Germline V gene data show CDR1 as SGHTA and CDR2 as FQGNSA. CDR3 protein: CASSSRRYNEQFF. The CDR3 nucleotides read TGTGCCAGCAGCTCGAGACGTTACAATGAGCAGTTCTTC.

Comment on this clone: Additional DNA sequences in this sample encode the identical CDR3. The chain is built from TRBV5-1 and TRBJ1-6; D remains ambiguous. With 0 bases removed from V and 13 bases from J, the gap between germline ends came to 11 bases. The CDR3 has 13 residues. Germline assignment: CDR1 SGHRS and CDR2 YFSETQ. The CDR3 coding sequence is TGCGCCAGCAGCTTGGACAGTGGTTCGCCCCTCCACTTT. This codes for CASSLDSGSPLHF.

The chain uses TRBV2 and TRBJ2-1; 7 bases are a match to TRBD2. CDR1 SNHLY and CDR2 FYNNEI come from the germline V gene. V lost 4 bases, J lost 4 bases, and 7 bases stayed unmatched. CDR3 length equals 15 residues. In DNA form, the CDR3 reads TGTGCCAGCAGTGCTTTGCGGGGGAGTTACAATGAGCAGTTCTTC. This gives the protein CASSALRGSYNEQFF.